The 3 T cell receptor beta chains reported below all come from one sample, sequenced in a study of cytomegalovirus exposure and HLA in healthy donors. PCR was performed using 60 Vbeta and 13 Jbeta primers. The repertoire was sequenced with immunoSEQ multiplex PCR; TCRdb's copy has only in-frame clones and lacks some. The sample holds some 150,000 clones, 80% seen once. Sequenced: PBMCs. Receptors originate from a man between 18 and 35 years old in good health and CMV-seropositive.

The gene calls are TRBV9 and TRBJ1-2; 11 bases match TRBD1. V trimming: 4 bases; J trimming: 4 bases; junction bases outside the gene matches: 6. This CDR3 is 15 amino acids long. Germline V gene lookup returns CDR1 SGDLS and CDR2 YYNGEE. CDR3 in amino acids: CASSSGQGASYGYTF. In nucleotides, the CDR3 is TGTGCCAGCAGCTCCGGACAGGGGGCGTCCTATGGCTACACCTTC.

The CDR3: CASSQAAGVNYGYTF. CDR3 bases: TGCGCCAGCAGCCAAGCCGCAGGCGTTAACTATGGCTACACCTTC. V usage is TRBV4-3 and J usage is TRBJ1-2; the D is unclear. The CDR3 covers 15 residues. With 1 base removed from V and 1 base from J, the gap between germline ends came to 10 bases. Germline CDR1 is LGHNA and CDR2 is YSLEER.

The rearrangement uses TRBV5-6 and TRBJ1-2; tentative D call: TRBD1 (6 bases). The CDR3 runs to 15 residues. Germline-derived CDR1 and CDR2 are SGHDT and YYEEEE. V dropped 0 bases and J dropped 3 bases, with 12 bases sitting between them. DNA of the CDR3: TGTGCCAGCAGCTTGGCCCTACAGGGTTACTATGGCTACACCTTC. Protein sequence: CASSLALQGYYGYTF. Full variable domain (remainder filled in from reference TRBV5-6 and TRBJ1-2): DAGVTQSPTHLIKTRGQQVTLRCSPKSGHDTVSWYQQALGQGPQFIFQYYEEEERQRGNFPDRFSGHQFPNYSSELNVNALLLGDSALYLCASSLALQGYYGYTFGSGTRLTVV.